This entry is about one TCR beta chain. The data originate from a study of cytomegalovirus exposure and HLA in healthy donors. This CDR3 contains 17 residues. Germline CDR1 and CDR2: SGHKS and YYEKEE (reference sequence). J was trimmed by 2 bases and V by 0 bases; bases with no gene match: 9. It was with 60 Vbeta and 13 Jbeta primers that the PCR ran. Produced via immunoSEQ multiplex PCR; TCRdb's table is partial and in-frame only. The sample contains around 98,000 clones, around 80% of which appear only once. This chain uses TRBV5-5 with TRBJ2-7; the match to TRBD2 covers 9 bases. Sequencing was done on a sample of PBMCs. This receptor was identified in a human donor in good health. DNA of the CDR3: TGTGCCAGCAGCTTGGTGGTTAGCGGGGGAACTACCTACGAGCAGTACTTC. Protein sequence: CASSLVVSGGTTYEQYF.